This T cell receptor beta chain came from a study of cytomegalovirus exposure and HLA in healthy donors. Study background: A prior analysis found 117 million unique TCR beta sequences from around 200 million T cells.

CDR1 is SEHNR, CDR2 FQNEAQ, per germline (reference sequence). CDR3 size: 15 residues. V dropped 5 bases and J dropped 2 bases, with 15 bases sitting between them. Comment on this clone: The antigen is unknown.

PCR involved 60 Vbeta and 13 Jbeta primers. The protocol was immunoSEQ multiplex PCR, while the TCRdb copy is restricted to in-frame clones and leaves out a portion. The sample consists of just over 200,000 clones, around 64% of them appearing once. Regarding the study as a whole: Compared with the roughly 700-donor mean, an Asian-associated ancestry cluster reportedly had fewer N-insertions, according to a later analysis. TCR beta V- and J-gene trimming was later associated with a missense DCLRE1C variant. The authors assumed roughly uniform sequencing depth across donors for presence/absence analyses.

This sequence originates from a man aged 35 to 55 in good health and CMV-seropositive. Sequencing was performed on PBMCs. This rearrangement joins TRBV7-9 to TRBJ1-1, with a tentative D call TRBD1 (5 bases). DNA for the CDR3: TGTGCCAGCAGCCGAGGCTGGGGGGATAACACTGAAGCTTTCTTT. This encodes CASSRGWGDNTEAFF.